This T cell receptor (beta chain) was captured in a study of tumor-infiltrating lymphocytes in primary liver carcinoma. Starting material of 500 to 600 ng total RNA yielded TCR beta cDNA via a constant-region primer. Three nested multiplex PCR rounds of slightly modified ARM-PCR generated TCR beta libraries. In TCRdb, the multiplex PCR reads were re-called with MiXCR into one record per CDR3 protein. The repertoire includes 95,000 to 150,000 distinct CDR3 sequences, 50% to 80% of them detected once, and approximately 8% sits in the top ten. DNA and RNA were both co-extracted from roughly 18-30 mg of bulk tissue that had not been sorted. Source material: liver tumor tissue from sampling region 3. Subset noted: tumor region T3, left-lateral pole. The TCR originated in a woman aged 55-70 years with primary liver carcinoma and hepatitis B virus infection.

The DNA of the CDR3 is TGTGCCAACAGCCGAAGCGTGTACAATGAGCAGTTCTTC. It yields the protein CANSRSVYNEQFF. The chain is built from TRBV6-5 and TRBJ2-1, with D unclear. CDR3 length: 13 residues. CDR1 is MNHEY, CDR2 SVGAGI, per germline. V lost 10 bases and J 4 bases, leaving 14 bases between the germline ends.